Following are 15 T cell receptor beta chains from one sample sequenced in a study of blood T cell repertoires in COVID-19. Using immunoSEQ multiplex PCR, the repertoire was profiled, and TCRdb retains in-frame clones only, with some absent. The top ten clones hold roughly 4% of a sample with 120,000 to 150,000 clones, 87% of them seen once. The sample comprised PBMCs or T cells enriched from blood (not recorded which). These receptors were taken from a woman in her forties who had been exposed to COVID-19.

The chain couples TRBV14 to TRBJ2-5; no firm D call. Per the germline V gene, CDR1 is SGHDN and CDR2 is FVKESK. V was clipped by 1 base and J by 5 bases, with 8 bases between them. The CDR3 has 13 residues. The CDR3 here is CASSQVRRETQYF. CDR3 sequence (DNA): TGTGCCAGCAGCCAAGTGCGGCGGGAGACCCAGTACTTC.

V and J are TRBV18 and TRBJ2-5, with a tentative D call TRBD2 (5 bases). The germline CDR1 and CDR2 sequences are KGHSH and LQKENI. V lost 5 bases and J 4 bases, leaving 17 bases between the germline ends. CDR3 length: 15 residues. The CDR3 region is CASSADLLGGETQYF. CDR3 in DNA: TGTGCCAGCTCAGCAGACCTACTAGGTGGAGAGACCCAGTACTTC.

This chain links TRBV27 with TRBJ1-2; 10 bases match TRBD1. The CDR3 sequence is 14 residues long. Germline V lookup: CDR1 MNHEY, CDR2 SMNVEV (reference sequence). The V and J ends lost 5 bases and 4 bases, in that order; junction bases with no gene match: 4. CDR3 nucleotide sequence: TGTGCCAGCAGTGGGGGGGACAGGGGCTATGGCTACACCTTC. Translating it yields CASSGGDRGYGYTF.

CDR3 bases: TGCGCCAGCAGCTTGGCCAATCAGGGGAGAGATACGCAGTATTTT. Amino acids: CASSLANQGRDTQYF. The chain recombines TRBV5-1 with TRBJ2-3; TRBD1 is a possible D gene (6 bases). CDR1 is SGHRS and CDR2 is YFSETQ in the germline V gene. The CDR3 has 15 residues. Trimming pared 0 bases from V and 5 bases from J, leaving 13 bases between.

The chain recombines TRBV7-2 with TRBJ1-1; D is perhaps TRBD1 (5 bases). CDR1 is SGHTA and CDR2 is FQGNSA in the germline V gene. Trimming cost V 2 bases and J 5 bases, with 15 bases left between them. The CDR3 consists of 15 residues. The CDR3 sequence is CASSLYSARGTEAFF. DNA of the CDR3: TGTGCCAGCAGCTTATACAGCGCTCGGGGGACTGAAGCTTTCTTT.

The CDR3 loop is CASSRKQGSLGEAFF. CDR3 nucleotide sequence: TGTGCCAGCAGCCGAAAACAGGGTAGTCTGGGTGAAGCTTTCTTT. This chain connects TRBV3-1 (or the pseudogene TRBV3-2) to TRBJ1-1, with D possibly being TRBD1 (6 bases). V lost 4 bases, J lost 7 bases, and 19 bases lay in between. CDR1 and CDR2 (germline): LGHDT, YNNKEL (reference sequence). This CDR3 region has 15 residues.

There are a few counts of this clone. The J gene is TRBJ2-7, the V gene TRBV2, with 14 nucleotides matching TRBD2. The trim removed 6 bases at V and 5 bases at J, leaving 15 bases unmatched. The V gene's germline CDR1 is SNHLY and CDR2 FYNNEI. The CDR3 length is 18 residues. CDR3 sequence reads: CASSNEHLGTSGRNEQYF. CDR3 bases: TGTGCCAGCAGCAACGAACACCTCGGGACTAGCGGGAGAAACGAGCAGTACTTC. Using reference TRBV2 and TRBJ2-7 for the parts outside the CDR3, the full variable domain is EPEVTQTPSHQVTQMGQEVILRCVPISNHLYFYWYRQILGQKVEFLVSFYNNEISEKSEIFDDQFSVERPDGSNFTLKIRSTKLEDSAMYFCASSNEHLGTSGRNEQYFGPGTRLTVT.

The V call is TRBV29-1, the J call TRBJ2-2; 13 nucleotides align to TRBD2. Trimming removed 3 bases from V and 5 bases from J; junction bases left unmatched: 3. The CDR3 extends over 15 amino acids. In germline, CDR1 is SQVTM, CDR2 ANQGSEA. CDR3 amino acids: CSVDTSGRGTGELFF. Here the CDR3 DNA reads TGCAGCGTTGATACTAGCGGGAGGGGGACCGGGGAGCTGTTTTTT.

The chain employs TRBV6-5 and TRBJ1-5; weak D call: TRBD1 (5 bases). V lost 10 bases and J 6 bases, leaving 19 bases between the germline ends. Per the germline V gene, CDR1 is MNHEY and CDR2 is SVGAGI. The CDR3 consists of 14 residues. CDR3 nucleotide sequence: TGTGCCACACTGCCGGGGGGTCCGTTTCAGCCCCAGCATTTT. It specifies CATLPGGPFQPQHF.

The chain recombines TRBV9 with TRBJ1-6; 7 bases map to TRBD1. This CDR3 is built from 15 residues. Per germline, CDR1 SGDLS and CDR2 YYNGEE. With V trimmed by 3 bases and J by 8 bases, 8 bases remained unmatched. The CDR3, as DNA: TGTGCCAGCAGCGCGTCACAGGGGCGAGATTCACCCCTCCACTTT. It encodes CASSASQGRDSPLHF.

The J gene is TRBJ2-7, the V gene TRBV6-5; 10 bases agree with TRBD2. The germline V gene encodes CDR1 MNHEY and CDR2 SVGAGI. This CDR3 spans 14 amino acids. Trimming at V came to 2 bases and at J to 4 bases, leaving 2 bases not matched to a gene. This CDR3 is CASSYASGSYEQYF. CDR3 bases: TGTGCCAGCAGTTACGCTAGCGGGAGTTACGAGCAGTACTTC.

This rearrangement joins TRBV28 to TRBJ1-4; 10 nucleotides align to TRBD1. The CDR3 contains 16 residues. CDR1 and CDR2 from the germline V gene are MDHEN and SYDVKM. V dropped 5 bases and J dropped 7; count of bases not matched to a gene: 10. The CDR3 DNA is TGTGCCAGCAGTCTCGCTCCGGGACAGGGGAGTGAAAAACTGTTTTTT. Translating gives CASSLAPGQGSEKLFF. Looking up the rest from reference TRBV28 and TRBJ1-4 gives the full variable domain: DVKVTQSSRYLVKRTGEKVFLECVQDMDHENMFWYRQDPGLGLRLIYFSYDVKMKEKGDIPEGYSVSREKKERFSLILESASTNQTSMYLCASSLAPGQGSEKLFFGSGTQLSVL.

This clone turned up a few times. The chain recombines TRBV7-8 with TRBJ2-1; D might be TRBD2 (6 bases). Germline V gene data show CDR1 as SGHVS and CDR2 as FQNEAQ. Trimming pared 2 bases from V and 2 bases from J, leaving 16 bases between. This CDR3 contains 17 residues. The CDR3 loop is CASSLLIWSGPYNEQFF. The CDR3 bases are TGTGCCAGCAGCTTATTGATTTGGAGCGGGCCCTACAATGAGCAGTTCTTC.

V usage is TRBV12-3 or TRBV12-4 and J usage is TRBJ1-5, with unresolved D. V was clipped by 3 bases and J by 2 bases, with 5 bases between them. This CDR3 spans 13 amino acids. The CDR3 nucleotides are TGTGCCAGCAGTTTCGGAGGCAATCAGCCCCAGCATTTT. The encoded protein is CASSFGGNQPQHF.

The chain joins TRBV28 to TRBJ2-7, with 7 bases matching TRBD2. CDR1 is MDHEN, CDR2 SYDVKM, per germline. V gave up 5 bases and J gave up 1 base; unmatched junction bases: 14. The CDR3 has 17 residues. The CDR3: CASSPPQSGTASYEQYF. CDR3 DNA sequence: TGTGCCAGCAGTCCTCCCCAAAGCGGGACGGCTTCCTACGAGCAGTACTTC.